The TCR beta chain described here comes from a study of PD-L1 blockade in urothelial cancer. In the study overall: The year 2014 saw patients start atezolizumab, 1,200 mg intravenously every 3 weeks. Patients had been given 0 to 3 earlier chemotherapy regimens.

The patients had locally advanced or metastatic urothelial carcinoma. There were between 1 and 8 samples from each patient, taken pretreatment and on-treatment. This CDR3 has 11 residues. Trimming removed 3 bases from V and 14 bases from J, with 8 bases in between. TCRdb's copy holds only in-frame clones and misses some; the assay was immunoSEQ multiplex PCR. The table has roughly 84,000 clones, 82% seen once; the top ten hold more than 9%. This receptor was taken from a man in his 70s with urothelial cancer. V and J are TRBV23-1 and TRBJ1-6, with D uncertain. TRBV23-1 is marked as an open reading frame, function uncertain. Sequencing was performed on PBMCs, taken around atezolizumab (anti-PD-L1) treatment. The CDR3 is CASSHSEALHF. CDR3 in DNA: TGCGCCAGCAGTCATTCAGAAGCCCTCCACTTT.